The 29 T cell receptor beta chains reported below all come from one sample, sequenced in a study of siplizumab effects on memory and regulatory T cells. Sequencing used immunoSEQ multiplex PCR; TCRdb keeps in-frame clones, though not all of them. The table records 60,000 to 80,000 clones, less than 85% of them present only once. The sample taken for sequencing was memory CD4+ T cells sorted from blood. Receptors originate from a human donor in good health.

The chain links TRBV7-9 to TRBJ1-3, with D unclear. Trimming stripped 7 bases from V and 5 bases from J, with 12 bases between. Germline V gene data show CDR1 as SEHNR and CDR2 as FQNEAQ (reference sequence). This CDR3 contains 13 residues. This CDR3 is CASITVGRNTIYF. CDR3 coding DNA: TGTGCCAGCATCACTGTAGGACGAAACACCATATATTTT.

This chain joins TRBV6-5 and TRBJ2-7; 8 nucleotides line up with TRBD1. CDR1 is MNHEY and CDR2 is SVGAGI in the germline V gene. This CDR3 spans 14 amino acids. The junction had 5 bases not matched to a gene; V was cut back by 5 bases and J by 2 bases. In DNA form, the CDR3 reads TGTGCCAGCAGTACTCAGGGGGCGGCCTACGAGCAGTACTTC. Its protein is CASSTQGAAYEQYF.

In this sample, this clone turned up a few times. This chain joins TRBV6-5 and TRBJ2-3; no firm D call. This CDR3 has 13 amino acids. V was shortened by 7 bases and J by 2 bases, with 10 bases between the two germline ends. Per the germline V gene, CDR1 is MNHEY and CDR2 is SVGAGI. In DNA form, the CDR3 reads TGTGCCAGCATCGAGACAAACACAGATACGCAGTATTTT. Translating gives CASIETNTDTQYF.

This clone was seen more than once but under ten times. The chain employs TRBV5-1 and TRBJ2-5, with TRBD1 identical over 8 bases. The CDR3 consists of 14 residues. After removal of 0 bases from V and 3 bases from J, the junction contained 1 base not matched to a gene. Germline lookup yields CDR1 SGHRS and CDR2 YFSETQ. The CDR3 reads CASSLAQGEETQYF. The CDR3 nucleotides read TGCGCCAGCAGCTTGGCACAGGGGGAAGAGACCCAGTACTTC. The full variable domain, its missing parts supplied by reference TRBV5-1 and TRBJ2-5, is KAGVTQTPRYLIKTRGQQVTLSCSPISGHRSVSWYQQTPGQGLQFLFEYFSETQRNKGNFPGRFSGRQFSNSRSEMNVSTLELGDSALYLCASSLAQGEETQYFGPGTRLLVL.

The V and J genes are TRBV6-5 and TRBJ2-1; the D gene is possibly TRBD1 (6 bases). The V end lost 2 bases, the J end lost 4 bases, and 15 bases lay between the germline ends. Germline V lookup: CDR1 MNHEY, CDR2 SVGAGI. There are 16 residues in the CDR3. CDR3 region: CASSYKGVVGYNEQFF. CDR3 in DNA: TGTGCCAGCAGTTACAAGGGGGTGGTGGGATACAATGAGCAGTTCTTC.

The chain is built from TRBV7-3 and TRBJ2-3; no firm D call. The CDR3 contains 13 residues. The V gene lost 3 bases and the J gene lost 1 base, with 5 bases spanning the gap. Looked up from germline, CDR1 is SGHTA and CDR2 is FQGTGA. Written as DNA, the CDR3 is TGTGCCAGCAGCTTCCCTGGCACAGATACGCAGTATTTT. Translated, it gives CASSFPGTDTQYF.

This clone has only one observation. The gene calls are TRBV19 and TRBJ2-5; TRBD1 agrees at 12 bases. Germline CDR1 is LNHDA and CDR2 is SQIVND (reference sequence). CDR3 length equals 16 residues. Trimming at V came to 5 bases and at J to 1 base, leaving 5 bases not matched to a gene. CDR3 in amino acids: CASSWGDRGPQETQYF. CDR3 sequence (DNA): TGTGCCAGTAGTTGGGGGGACAGGGGGCCCCAAGAGACCCAGTACTTC.

As regards this clone: Additional DNA sequences in this sample encode the identical CDR3. The gene calls are TRBV6-5 and TRBJ1-5, with D uncertain. Deletions cut 2 bases from V and 3 bases from J, with 5 bases between. This CDR3 is built from 13 residues. The V gene's germline CDR1 is MNHEY and CDR2 SVGAGI. The CDR3 nucleotides read TGTGCCAGCAGTTACAGTTACAATCAGCCCCAGCATTTT. Encoded protein: CASSYSYNQPQHF.

The chain is built from TRBV6-6 and TRBJ2-1, with 11 nucleotides matching TRBD2. The CDR3 runs 14 residues. Germline CDR1 is MNHNY and CDR2 is SVGAGI (reference sequence). Trimming removed 8 bases from V and 5 bases from J; junction bases left unmatched: 5. The CDR3 region has the DNA TGTGCCAGCCTTTCTAGCGGGAGGAACAATGAGCAGTTCTTC. It encodes CASLSSGRNNEQFF.

The rearrangement joins TRBV5-1 to TRBJ2-7; D is perhaps TRBD1 or TRBD2 (6 bases each). The CDR3 sequence is 13 residues long. The V end was cut by 4 bases, the J end by 5 bases, with 13 bases between. Germline CDR1 is SGHRS and CDR2 is YFSETQ. CDR3 in DNA: TGCGCCAGCAGCAGTAGGGGGGATAACGAGCAGTACTTC. Its translation is CASSSRGDNEQYF.

The chain uses TRBV6-1 and TRBJ1-3; tentatively, D is TRBD1 (6 bases). V was pared by 1 base and J by 4 bases, with 17 bases between. CDR3 length equals 17 residues. Germline V lookup: CDR1 MNHNS, CDR2 SASEGT. The CDR3 DNA reads as TGTGCCAGCAGTGAAGGGGACACCCGAGCGTCCGGAAACACCATATATTTT. As protein: CASSEGDTRASGNTIYF.

This clone was counted a few times. The chain uses TRBV5-1 and TRBJ2-7; the D is unclear. V shed 5 bases and J shed 5 bases, with 8 bases lying between them. Germline assignment: CDR1 SGHRS and CDR2 YFSETQ. The CDR3 runs to 11 residues. The chain's CDR3 is CASRNRDEQYF. The CDR3 nucleotides read TGCGCCAGCAGAAATAGGGACGAGCAGTACTTC.

The chain couples TRBV5-6 to TRBJ1-3; maybe TRBD1 (5 bases). Per germline, CDR1 SGHDT and CDR2 YYEEEE. V dropped 1 base and J dropped 4 bases, with 15 bases sitting between them. This CDR3 comprises 16 residues. The CDR3 protein is CASSLRGTFGGNTIYF. Here the CDR3 DNA reads TGTGCCAGCAGCTTGCGGGGGACGTTCGGAGGAAACACCATATATTTT.

The CDR3 DNA reads as TGTGCCAGCAGTGACCAATGGACAGGGAGGGAGACCCAGTACTTC. This encodes CASSDQWTGRETQYF. V and J are TRBV6-1 and TRBJ2-5; TRBD1 aligns across 8 bases. CDR3 size: 15 residues. V lost 3 bases and J lost 5; bases outside the gene matches: 8. Germline CDR1 and CDR2: MNHNS and SASEGT.

The V gene is TRBV2, the J gene TRBJ1-6; D unresolved. The germline V gene has CDR1 SNHLY and CDR2 FYNNEI. The V end was cut by 7 bases, the J end by 3 bases, with 10 bases between. CDR3 length: 14 residues. DNA of the CDR3: TGTGCCAGCATGATAAGTATCTATAATTCACCCCTCCACTTT. This sequence encodes CASMISIYNSPLHF.

V usage is TRBV9 and J usage is TRBJ1-4; D possibly corresponds to TRBD1 (5 bases). V gave up 0 bases and J gave up 0 bases, with 9 bases separating them. This CDR3 region has 16 residues. Germline CDR1 SGDLS, CDR2 YYNGEE. For the CDR3, the DNA is TGTGCCAGCAGCGTAGGGACGGGGGCAACTAATGAAAAACTGTTTTTT. As protein: CASSVGTGATNEKLFF.

This clone has just a few counts. CDR3 sequence: CASSIMQGNQPQHF. The CDR3 coding sequence is TGTGCCAGTAGTATTATGCAGGGGAATCAGCCCCAGCATTTT. The chain has TRBV19 and TRBJ1-5; TRBD1 is a possible D gene (6 bases). Germline lookup yields CDR1 LNHDA and CDR2 SQIVND (reference sequence). This CDR3 is 14 amino acids long. Trimming cost V 3 bases and J 4 bases, with 10 bases left between them.

The chain employs TRBV5-6 and TRBJ2-3; D gene unclear. The germline CDR1 and CDR2 sequences are SGHDT and YYEEEE. The V end lost 4 bases, the J end lost 3 bases, and 9 bases lay between the germline ends. The CDR3 sequence is 13 residues long. CDR3 sequence (DNA): TGTGCCAGCAGCATTAAAGGGACAGATACGCAGTATTTT. Translated: CASSIKGTDTQYF.

The V and J genes are TRBV29-1 and TRBJ2-5, with D hard to call. There are 12 residues in the CDR3. CDR1 and CDR2 (germline): SQVTM, ANQGSEA. The V gene lost 3 bases and the J gene lost 5 bases, with 10 bases spanning the gap. CDR3 bases: TGCAGCGTTGAGTCCTATAAGGAGACCCAGTACTTC. It yields the protein CSVESYKETQYF.

This CDR3 is CASSEVGGSYNEQFF. CDR3 nucleotide sequence: TGTGCCAGCAGTGAAGTGGGGGGCTCCTACAATGAGCAGTTCTTC. The chain has TRBV2 and TRBJ2-1, with D possibly being TRBD2 (6 bases). Germline V gene lookup returns CDR1 SNHLY and CDR2 FYNNEI. V was clipped by 1 base and J by 0 bases, with 7 bases between them. This CDR3 comprises 15 residues.

The chain recombines TRBV18 with TRBJ1-5; unclear D gene. V was shortened by 1 base and J by 5 bases, with 9 bases between the two germline ends. The CDR3 consists of 14 residues. Germline CDR1 reads KGHSH; CDR2 reads LQKENI. The CDR3 loop is CASSPQYGDQPQHF. CDR3 nucleotide sequence: TGTGCCAGCTCACCACAGTACGGTGATCAGCCCCAGCATTTT.

The genes are TRBV4-2 and TRBJ2-1, with 14 positions matching TRBD2. CDR1 is LGHNA, CDR2 YNFKEQ, per germline. With V trimmed by 4 bases and J by 6 bases, 2 bases remained unmatched. The CDR3 has 15 residues. CDR3 sequence (DNA): TGTGCCAGCAGCCTGGGACTAGCGGGGGCCAATGAGCAGTTCTTC. The encoded protein is CASSLGLAGANEQFF.

The CDR3 sequence: CASAGANYGYTF. CDR3 nucleotides: TGTGCCAGTGCAGGAGCTAACTATGGCTACACCTTC. This sequence joins TRBV28 and TRBJ1-2; D not certain. CDR3 length equals 12 residues. Between the trimmed V and J ends, which lost 9 bases and 0 bases, there was a span of 8 bases. Per germline, CDR1 MDHEN and CDR2 SYDVKM.

This clone was seen only once. The chain is built from TRBV2 and TRBJ2-2, with D perhaps being TRBD1 or TRBD2 (5 bases each). The CDR3 spans 13 residues. Trimming pared 8 bases from V and 6 bases from J, leaving 13 bases between. The V gene's germline CDR1 is SNHLY and CDR2 FYNNEI. The CDR3 bases are TGTGCCAGCGTAGGGGAGCGGTCCGGGGAGCTGTTTTTT. It specifies CASVGERSGELFF.

This clone was seen a few times. This sequence joins TRBV7-2 and TRBJ1-2; 8 nucleotides agree with TRBD1. J lost 0 bases, V lost 5 bases, and 5 bases had no gene match. This CDR3 contains 15 residues. Germline assignment: CDR1 SGHTA and CDR2 FQGNSA. This CDR3 is CASSQYRGANYGYTF. CDR3 sequence (DNA): TGTGCCAGCAGCCAATACAGGGGGGCTAACTATGGCTACACCTTC. Filled out from reference TRBV7-2 and TRBJ1-2, the complete variable domain reads GAGVSQSPSNKVTEKGKDVELRCDPISGHTALYWYRQSLGQGLEFLIYFQGNSAPDKSGLPSDRFSAERTGGSVSTLTIQRTQQEDSAVYLCASSQYRGANYGYTFGSGTRLTVV.

The chain links TRBV10-1 to TRBJ2-7, with D hard to call. Germline-derived CDR1 and CDR2 are WNHNN and SYGVQD (reference sequence). This CDR3 has 12 residues. Trimming stripped 7 bases from V and 2 bases from J, with 9 bases between. The DNA of the CDR3 is TGCGCCAGCATGGGCCCGACCTACGAGCAGTACTTC. Translated, it gives CASMGPTYEQYF.

This clone was picked up one time. The CDR3 protein is CASSESPAGGHSPLHF. The CDR3 bases are TGTGCCAGCAGTGAGTCCCCCGCGGGGGGTCACTCACCCCTCCACTTT. The chain couples TRBV6-1 to TRBJ1-6, with D maybe TRBD1 (5 bases). Germline V gene lookup returns CDR1 MNHNS and CDR2 SASEGT. V was trimmed by 3 bases and J by 10 bases, leaving 19 bases between them. This CDR3 contains 16 residues.

V is TRBV6-5 and J is TRBJ1-1, with unresolved D. This CDR3 comprises 15 residues. CDR1 and CDR2 from the germline V gene are MNHEY and SVGAGI. V was shortened by 2 bases and J by 0 bases, with 10 bases between the two germline ends. The CDR3 bases are TGTGCCAGCAGTTACGCCGGTCTGATGAACACTGAAGCTTTCTTT. Translation: CASSYAGLMNTEAFF.

The genes are TRBV6-4 and TRBJ2-3; D call uncertain. The CDR3 is made up of 16 amino acids. V gave up 2 bases and J gave up 2 bases, with 14 bases separating them. Germline CDR1 is MRHNA and CDR2 is SNTAGT. CDR3: CASSDQGPPHTDTQYF. The CDR3 coding sequence is TGTGCCAGCAGTGACCAAGGGCCTCCGCACACAGATACGCAGTATTTT.